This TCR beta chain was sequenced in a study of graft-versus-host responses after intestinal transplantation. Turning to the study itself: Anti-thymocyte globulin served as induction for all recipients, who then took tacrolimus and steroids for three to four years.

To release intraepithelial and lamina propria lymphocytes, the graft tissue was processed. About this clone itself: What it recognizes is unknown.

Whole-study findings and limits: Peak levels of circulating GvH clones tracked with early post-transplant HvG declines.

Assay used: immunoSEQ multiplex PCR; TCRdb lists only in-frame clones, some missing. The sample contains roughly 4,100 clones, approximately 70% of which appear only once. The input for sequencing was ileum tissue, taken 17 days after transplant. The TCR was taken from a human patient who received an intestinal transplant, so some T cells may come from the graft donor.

The CDR3 spells CASSNTRDRRYFEETQYF. In DNA, the CDR3 is TGTGCCAGCAGCAATACTCGGGACAGGCGCTATTTTGAAGAGACCCAGTACTTC. V and J are TRBV11-1 and TRBJ2-5; 8 bases align to TRBD1. V was pared by 5 bases and J by 3 bases, with 17 bases of the junction left unmatched. There are 18 residues in the CDR3. Germline CDR1 reads SGHAT; CDR2 reads FQDESV (reference sequence).